There are many counts of the clone carrying this T cell receptor beta chain. The 5'RACE template-switching step produced TCR cDNA and added a universal primer site and UMIs. A single record per CDR3 protein comes from TCRdb applying MiXCR to the 5' RACE reads. The sample consists of fewer than 100,000 distinct CDR3 sequences, 5.8% of them appearing once. This CDR3 region has 15 residues. Unmatched junction bases numbered 11, after V lost 6 bases and J lost 3 bases. Germline CDR1 is SEHNR and CDR2 is FQNEAQ (reference sequence). The entry originates in a study of T cells after yellow fever vaccination. Study details: SMART-Seq v4 Ultra Low Input prepared the low-cell-number fractions.

Specimen: CD8+ T cells sorted from PBMCs, collected 10 days after the yellow fever booster vaccination. The chain recombines TRBV7-9 with TRBJ2-7; 7 bases are shared with TRBD1. The sequence came from a man in his late teens or twenties who received the YFV17D yellow fever vaccine. For the CDR3, the DNA is TGTGCCAGCAGTACTCCGGACAGGCAAATCTACGAGCAGTACTTC. Protein product: CASSTPDRQIYEQYF.